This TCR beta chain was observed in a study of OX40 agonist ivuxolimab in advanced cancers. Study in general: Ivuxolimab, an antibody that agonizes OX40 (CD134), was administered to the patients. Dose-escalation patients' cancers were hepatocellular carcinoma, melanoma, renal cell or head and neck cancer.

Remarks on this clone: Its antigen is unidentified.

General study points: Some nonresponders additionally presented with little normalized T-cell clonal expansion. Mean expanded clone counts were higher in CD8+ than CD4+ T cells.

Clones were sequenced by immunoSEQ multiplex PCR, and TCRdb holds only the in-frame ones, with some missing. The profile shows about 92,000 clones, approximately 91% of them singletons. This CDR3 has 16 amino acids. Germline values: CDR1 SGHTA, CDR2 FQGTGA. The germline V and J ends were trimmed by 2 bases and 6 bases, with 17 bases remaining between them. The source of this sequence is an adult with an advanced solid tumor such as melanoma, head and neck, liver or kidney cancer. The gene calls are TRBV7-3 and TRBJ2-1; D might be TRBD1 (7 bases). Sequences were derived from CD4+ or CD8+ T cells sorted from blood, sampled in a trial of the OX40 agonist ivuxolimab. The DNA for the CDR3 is TGTGCCAGCAGCTTAGGGCCAGGGGGGTTGGTCAATGAGCAGTTCTTC. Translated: CASSLGPGGLVNEQFF.